Listed below are T cell receptor beta chains from one sample, sequenced in a study of OX40 agonist ivuxolimab in advanced cancers. TCRdb keeps only in-frame clones here, not all; method: immunoSEQ multiplex PCR. The sample comprises approximately 68,000 clones, 85% to 90% of which are singletons, and about 0.94% rests with the top ten. Here the sequenced sample was CD4+ or CD8+ T cells sorted from blood, taken in a trial of the OX40 agonist ivuxolimab. The receptors here all came from an adult with an advanced solid tumor such as melanoma, head and neck, liver or kidney cancer. Both conserved end residues are trimmed from each CDR3. The order of the fields is J gene, V gene, CDR3 protein.

>TRBJ1-4|TRBV4-1
ASSQVPMRGRSNEKLF
>TRBJ1-1|TRBV5-1
ASSLGQGYHEAF
>TRBJ1-2|TRBV19
ASSIGVNRRYYGYT
>TRBJ1-2|TRBV7-8
ASSLGRGRVDGYT
>TRBJ2-5|TRBV7-9
ASSLSFGQETQY
>TRBJ1-1|TRBV2
ASSRSVWGTEAF
>TRBJ2-7|TRBV2
ASSQGAYEQY
>TRBJ1-1|TRBV5-1
ASALDRGSEAF
>TRBJ1-5|TRBV21-1
ASRTPSEISNQPQH
>TRBJ2-7|TRBV11-3
ASSFEQGGLGNEQY
>TRBJ2-1|TRBV7-8
ASSPPGRIYNEQF
>TRBJ1-2|TRBV9
ASSVVGGLDYGYT
>TRBJ1-2|TRBV28
ASSLAHRGYT
>TRBJ2-5|TRBV2
ASKGGTVKGETQY
>TRBJ1-5|TRBV19
ASSIQDGYNQPQH
>TRBJ2-3|TRBV29-1
SVDRGLNTQY
>TRBJ2-4|TRBV11-3
ASSLARTGGGEDIQY
>TRBJ2-3|TRBV5-4
ASSLVAGGGTDTQY
>TRBJ2-7|TRBV6-1
ASSDSVYEQY
>TRBJ2-5|TRBV9
ASSFRLAGETQY
>TRBJ1-4|TRBV5-5
ASSLLQGLGEKLF
>TRBJ2-3|TRBV27
ASTSSGQGAYTQY
>TRBJ2-3|TRBV6-4
ASTDFRRAGGGDTQY
>TRBJ1-1|TRBV19
ASLRDTEAF
>TRBJ2-3|TRBV2
ASSEGLGGITRADTQY
>TRBJ2-7|TRBV7-9
ASSQTRTSGSAYEQY
>TRBJ2-7|TRBV7-3
ASSLQGGSSYEQY
>TRBJ2-3|TRBV6-5
ASSYSTGRNTQY
>TRBJ2-7|TRBV9
ASSFDREQY
>TRBJ2-1|TRBV27
ASSLDRGSLYNEQF
>TRBJ1-6|TRBV18
ASSPTGTPGGSPLH
>TRBJ2-5|TRBV6-6
ATHPRDRATQETQY
>TRBJ2-7|TRBV10-3
AISESGAGITYEQY
>TRBJ2-1|TRBV4-1
ASSQLVRRSGSSYNEQF
>TRBJ2-7|TRBV5-5
ASSPDLGGEQY
>TRBJ2-1|TRBV11-3
ASSPTSPSGSFEQF
>TRBJ1-5|TRBV2
ASSDRDLGNQPQH
>TRBJ2-7|TRBV25-1
ASSLGDLYEQY